These T cell receptor beta chains were read from a single sample in a study of blood T cell repertoires in COVID-19. This table comes from immunoSEQ multiplex PCR, and its TCRdb copy is limited to in-frame clones, with some not included. The table includes about 300,000 clones, 80% to 90% detected once. Input material: PBMCs or T cells enriched from blood (not recorded which). The receptors originated from a man aged 25-45 years who had recovered from COVID-19. Both conserved end residues are part of each CDR3. Part of the rows lack a size; the others show once, few, many or a class for expanded clones.

clone_size: NA
v_call: TRBV2
cdr3_aa: CASSQDRNSNQPQHF

clone_size: NA
v_call: TRBV5-4
cdr3_aa: CASSFGQALTMFYGYTF

clone_size: NA
v_call: TRBV7-7
cdr3_aa: CASSLGGLAGGEQFF

clone_size: NA
v_call: TRBV10-3
cdr3_aa: CAIRINRGNTEAFF

clone_size: once
v_call: TRBV7-3
cdr3_aa: CASSLVGTGDQPQHF

clone_size: NA
v_call: TRBV11-2
cdr3_aa: CASSPQGNGYTF

clone_size: NA
v_call: TRBV18
cdr3_aa: CASSPGLSSDEQYF

clone_size: NA
v_call: TRBV7-2
cdr3_aa: CASSLDRAPGYTF

clone_size: once
v_call: TRBV5-4
cdr3_aa: CASSSGTGQRNTIYF

clone_size: few
v_call: TRBV7-3
cdr3_aa: CASSLSGAYTEAFF

clone_size: NA
v_call: TRBV7-9
cdr3_aa: CASRPITGGHGYTF

clone_size: NA
v_call: TRBV10-1
cdr3_aa: CASSEQLFGLHEQFF

clone_size: NA
v_call: TRBV29-1
cdr3_aa: CSVEESTGGRETQYF

clone_size: NA
v_call: TRBV28
cdr3_aa: CASSSRRRVSNYGYTF

clone_size: NA
v_call: TRBV20-1
cdr3_aa: CSASGTGVYGYTF

clone_size: NA
v_call: TRBV5-1
cdr3_aa: CASSLNSLSEKLFF

clone_size: NA
v_call: TRBV3-1/TRBV3-2
cdr3_aa: CASSRGGVETQYF

clone_size: NA
v_call: TRBV9
cdr3_aa: CASSVAPENTEAFF